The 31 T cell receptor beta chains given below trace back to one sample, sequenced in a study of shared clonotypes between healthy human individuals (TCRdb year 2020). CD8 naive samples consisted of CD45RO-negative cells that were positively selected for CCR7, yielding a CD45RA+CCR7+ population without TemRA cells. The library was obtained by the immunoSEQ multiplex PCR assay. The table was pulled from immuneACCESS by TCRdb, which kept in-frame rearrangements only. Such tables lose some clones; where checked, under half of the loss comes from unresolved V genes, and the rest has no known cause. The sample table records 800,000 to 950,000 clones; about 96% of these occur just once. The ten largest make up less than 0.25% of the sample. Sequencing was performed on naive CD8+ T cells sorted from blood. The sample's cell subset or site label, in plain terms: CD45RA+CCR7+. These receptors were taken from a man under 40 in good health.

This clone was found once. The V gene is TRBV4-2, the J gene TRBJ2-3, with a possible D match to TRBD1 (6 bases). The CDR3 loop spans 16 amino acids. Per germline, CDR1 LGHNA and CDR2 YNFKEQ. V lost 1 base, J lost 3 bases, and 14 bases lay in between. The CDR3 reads CASSQGRTGYTDTQYF. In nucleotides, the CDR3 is TGTGCCAGCAGCCAAGGCCGCACAGGGTATACAGATACGCAGTATTTT.

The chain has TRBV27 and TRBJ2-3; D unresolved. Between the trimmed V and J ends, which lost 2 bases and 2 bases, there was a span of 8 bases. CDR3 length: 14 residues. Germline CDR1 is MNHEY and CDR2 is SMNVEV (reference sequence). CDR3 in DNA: TGTGCCAGCAGTTTAGCGGAACCCACAGATACGCAGTATTTT. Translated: CASSLAEPTDTQYF.

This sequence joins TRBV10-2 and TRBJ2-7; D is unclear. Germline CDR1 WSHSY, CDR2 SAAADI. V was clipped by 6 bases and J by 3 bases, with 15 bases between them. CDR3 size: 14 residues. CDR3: CASRASRSHYEQYF. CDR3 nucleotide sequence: TGCGCCAGCAGGGCCAGCCGCTCTCACTACGAGCAGTACTTC.

The CDR3 DNA reads TGTGCCAGCAGTTTATGGGCTAGCGGGAATCTCGAGCAGTACTTC. It specifies CASSLWASGNLEQYF. J is TRBJ2-7 and V is TRBV28, with 9 bases lining up with TRBD2. Germline V lookup: CDR1 MDHEN, CDR2 SYDVKM. V lost 0 bases to trimming and J lost 6 bases; unmatched junction nucleotides: 6. There are 15 residues in the CDR3. Based on the CDR3 plus reference TRBV28 and TRBJ2-7, the full variable domain is DVKVTQSSRYLVKRTGEKVFLECVQDMDHENMFWYRQDPGLGLRLIYFSYDVKMKEKGDIPEGYSVSREKKERFSLILESASTNQTSMYLCASSLWASGNLEQYFGPGTRLTVT.

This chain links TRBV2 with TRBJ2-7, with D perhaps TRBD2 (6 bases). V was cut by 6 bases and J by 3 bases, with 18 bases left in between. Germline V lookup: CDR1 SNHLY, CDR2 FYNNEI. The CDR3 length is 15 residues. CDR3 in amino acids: CASSGSWDFFYEQYF. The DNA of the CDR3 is TGTGCCAGCAGCGGCTCATGGGACTTCTTCTACGAGCAGTACTTC.

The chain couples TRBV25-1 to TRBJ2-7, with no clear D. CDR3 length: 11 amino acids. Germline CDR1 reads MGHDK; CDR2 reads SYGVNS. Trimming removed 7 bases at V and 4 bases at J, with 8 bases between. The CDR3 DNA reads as TGTGCCAGCAATCTCGGGTACGAGCAGTACTTC. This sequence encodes CASNLGYEQYF.

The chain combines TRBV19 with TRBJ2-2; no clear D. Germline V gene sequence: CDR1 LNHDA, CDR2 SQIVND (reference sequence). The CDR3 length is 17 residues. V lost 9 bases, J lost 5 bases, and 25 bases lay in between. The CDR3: CASSTLVTITSTGELFF. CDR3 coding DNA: TGTGCCAGCTCCACACTGGTGACAATAACGTCTACCGGGGAGCTGTTTTTT.

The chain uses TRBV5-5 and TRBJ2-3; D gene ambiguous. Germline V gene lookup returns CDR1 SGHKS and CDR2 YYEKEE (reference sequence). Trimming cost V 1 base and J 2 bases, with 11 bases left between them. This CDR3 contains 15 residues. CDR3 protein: CASSLIQFNTDTQYF. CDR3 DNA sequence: TGTGCCAGCAGCTTGATCCAGTTTAACACAGATACGCAGTATTTT.

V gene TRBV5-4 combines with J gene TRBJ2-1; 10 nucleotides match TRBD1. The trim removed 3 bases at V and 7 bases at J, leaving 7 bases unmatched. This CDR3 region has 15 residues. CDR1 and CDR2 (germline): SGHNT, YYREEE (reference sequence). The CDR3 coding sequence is TGTGCCAGCAGCTACCGGGACAGGGGTAGGAATGAGCAGTTCTTC. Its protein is CASSYRDRGRNEQFF.

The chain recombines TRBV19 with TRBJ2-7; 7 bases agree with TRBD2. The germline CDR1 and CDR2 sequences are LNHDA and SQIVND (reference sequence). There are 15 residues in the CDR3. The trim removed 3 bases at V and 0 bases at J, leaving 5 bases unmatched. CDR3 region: CASSITLAASYEQYF. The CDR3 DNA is TGTGCCAGTAGTATTACCCTAGCGGCCTCCTACGAGCAGTACTTC.

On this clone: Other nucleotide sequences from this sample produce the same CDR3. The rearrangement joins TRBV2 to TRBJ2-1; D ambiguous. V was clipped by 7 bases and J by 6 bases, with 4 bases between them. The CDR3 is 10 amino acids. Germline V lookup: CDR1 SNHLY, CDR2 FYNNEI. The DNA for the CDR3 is TGTGCCAGCACTGGCAATGAGCAGTTCTTC. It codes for CASTGNEQFF.

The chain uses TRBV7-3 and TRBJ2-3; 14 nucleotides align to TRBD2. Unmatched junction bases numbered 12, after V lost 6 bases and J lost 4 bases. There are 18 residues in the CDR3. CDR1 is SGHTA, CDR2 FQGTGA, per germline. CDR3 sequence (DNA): TGTGCCAGCAGAGTCGGGACTAGCGGGAGCGGGGGGCCAGATACGCAGTATTTT. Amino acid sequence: CASRVGTSGSGGPDTQYF.

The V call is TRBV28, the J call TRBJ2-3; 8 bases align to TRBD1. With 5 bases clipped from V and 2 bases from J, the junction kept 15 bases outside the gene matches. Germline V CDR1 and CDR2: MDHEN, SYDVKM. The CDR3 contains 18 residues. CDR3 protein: CASSKGQALPVITDTQYF. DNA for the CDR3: TGTGCCAGCAGTAAGGGACAGGCTCTCCCTGTAATCACAGATACGCAGTATTTT.

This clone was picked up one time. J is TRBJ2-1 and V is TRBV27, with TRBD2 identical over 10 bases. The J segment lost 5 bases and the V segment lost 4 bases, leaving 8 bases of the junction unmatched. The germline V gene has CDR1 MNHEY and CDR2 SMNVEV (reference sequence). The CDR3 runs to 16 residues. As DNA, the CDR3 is TGTGCCAGCAGTTCCATCCGGGGACTAGCGAACAATGAGCAGTTCTTC. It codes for CASSSIRGLANNEQFF.

The chain's CDR3 is CASSLEGEAFF. The DNA for the CDR3 is TGTGCCAGCAGCTTAGAAGGTGAAGCTTTCTTT. The chain uses TRBV7-9 and TRBJ1-1; D call uncertain. In germline, CDR1 is SEHNR, CDR2 FQNEAQ (reference sequence). Trimming took off 1 base at V and 7 bases at J, with 4 bases between the two ends. The CDR3 is made up of 11 amino acids.

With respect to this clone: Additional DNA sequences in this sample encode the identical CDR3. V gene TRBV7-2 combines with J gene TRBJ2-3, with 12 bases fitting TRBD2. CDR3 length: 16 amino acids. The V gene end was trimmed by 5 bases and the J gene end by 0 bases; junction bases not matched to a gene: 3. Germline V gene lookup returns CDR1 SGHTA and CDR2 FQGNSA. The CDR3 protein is CASSPGLAGSTDTQYF. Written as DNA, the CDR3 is TGTGCCAGCAGCCCAGGACTAGCGGGAAGCACAGATACGCAGTATTTT.

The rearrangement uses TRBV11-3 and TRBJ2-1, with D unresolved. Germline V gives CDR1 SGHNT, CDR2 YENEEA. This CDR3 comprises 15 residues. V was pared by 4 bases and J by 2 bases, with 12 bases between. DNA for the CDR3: TGTGCCAGCAGCTATAGGACGGTGGCCTACAATGAGCAGTTCTTC. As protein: CASSYRTVAYNEQFF.

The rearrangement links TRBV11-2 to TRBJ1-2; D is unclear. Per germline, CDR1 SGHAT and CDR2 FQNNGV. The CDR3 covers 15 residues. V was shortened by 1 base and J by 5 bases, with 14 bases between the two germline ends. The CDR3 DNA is TGTGCCAGCAGCTTAGGCGGGCTTATCCTTTATGGCTACACCTTC. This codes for CASSLGGLILYGYTF.

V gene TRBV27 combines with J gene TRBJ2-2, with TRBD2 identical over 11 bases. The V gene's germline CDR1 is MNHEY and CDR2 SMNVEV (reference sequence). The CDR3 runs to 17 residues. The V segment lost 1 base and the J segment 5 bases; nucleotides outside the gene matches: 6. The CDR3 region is CASSLWGTSGITGELFF. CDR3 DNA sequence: TGTGCCAGCAGTTTATGGGGGACTAGCGGTATAACCGGGGAGCTGTTTTTT.

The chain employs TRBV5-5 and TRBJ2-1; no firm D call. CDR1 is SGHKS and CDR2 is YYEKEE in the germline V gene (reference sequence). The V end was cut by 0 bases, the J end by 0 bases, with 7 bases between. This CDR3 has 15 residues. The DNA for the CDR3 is TGTGCCAGCAGCTTGGGGGAAAGCTCCTACAATGAGCAGTTCTTC. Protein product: CASSLGESSYNEQFF.

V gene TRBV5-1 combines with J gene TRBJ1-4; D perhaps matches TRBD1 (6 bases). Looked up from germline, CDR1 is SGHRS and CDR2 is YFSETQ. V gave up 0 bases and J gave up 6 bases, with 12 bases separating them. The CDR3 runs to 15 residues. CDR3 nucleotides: TGCGCCAGCAGCTTGGAGGGGGTGGCGGATGAAAAACTGTTTTTT. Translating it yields CASSLEGVADEKLFF.

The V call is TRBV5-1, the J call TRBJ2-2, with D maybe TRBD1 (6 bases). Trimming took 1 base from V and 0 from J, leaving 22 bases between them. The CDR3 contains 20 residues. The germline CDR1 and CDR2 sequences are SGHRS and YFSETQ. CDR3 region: CASSLSFDAQGFANTGELFF. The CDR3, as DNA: TGCGCCAGCAGCTTGTCATTTGACGCTCAGGGGTTCGCGAACACCGGGGAGCTGTTTTTT.

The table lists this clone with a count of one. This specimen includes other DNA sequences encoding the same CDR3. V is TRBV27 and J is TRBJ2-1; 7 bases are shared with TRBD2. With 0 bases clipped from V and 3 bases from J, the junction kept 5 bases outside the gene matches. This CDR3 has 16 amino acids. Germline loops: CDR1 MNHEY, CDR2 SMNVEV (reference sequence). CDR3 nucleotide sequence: TGTGCCAGCAGTTTATCGGCGGGAGCGGTCTACAATGAGCAGTTCTTC. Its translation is CASSLSAGAVYNEQFF.

CDR3 DNA sequence: TGTGCCAGCAGCCCCTATTCAGTAGCAGGGATCGCCGAGCAGTACTTC. It codes for CASSPYSVAGIAEQYF. This chain joins TRBV16 and TRBJ2-7; perhaps TRBD1 as D (5 bases). V gave up 4 bases and J gave up 6 bases, with 22 bases separating them. The V gene's germline CDR1 is KGHSY and CDR2 FQNENV. This CDR3 has 16 residues.

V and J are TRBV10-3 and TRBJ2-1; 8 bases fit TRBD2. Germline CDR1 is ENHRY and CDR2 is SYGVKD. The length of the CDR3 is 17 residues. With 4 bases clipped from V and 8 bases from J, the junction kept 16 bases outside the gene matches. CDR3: CAISVRAGVSEVDEQFF. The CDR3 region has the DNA TGTGCCATCAGTGTTAGAGCGGGAGTATCCGAAGTGGATGAGCAGTTCTTC.

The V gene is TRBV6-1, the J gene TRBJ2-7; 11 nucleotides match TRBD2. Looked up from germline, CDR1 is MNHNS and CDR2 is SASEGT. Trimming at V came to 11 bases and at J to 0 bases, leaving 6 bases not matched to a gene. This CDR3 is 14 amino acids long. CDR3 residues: CAHGGLADSYEQYF. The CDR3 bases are TGTGCCCATGGGGGACTAGCGGACTCCTACGAGCAGTACTTC.

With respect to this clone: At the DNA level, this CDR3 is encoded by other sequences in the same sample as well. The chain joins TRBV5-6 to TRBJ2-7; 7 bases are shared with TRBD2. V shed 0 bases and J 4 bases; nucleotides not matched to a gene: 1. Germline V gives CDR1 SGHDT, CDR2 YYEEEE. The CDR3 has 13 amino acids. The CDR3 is CASSLGGGYEQYF. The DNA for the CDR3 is TGTGCCAGCAGCTTGGGCGGGGGTTACGAGCAGTACTTC.

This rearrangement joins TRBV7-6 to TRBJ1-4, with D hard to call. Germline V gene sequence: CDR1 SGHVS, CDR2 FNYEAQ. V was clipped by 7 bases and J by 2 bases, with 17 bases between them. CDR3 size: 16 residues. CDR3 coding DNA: TGTGCCAGCACCACACACTCAGGCGAGACTAATGAAAAACTGTTTTTT. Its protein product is CASTTHSGETNEKLFF.

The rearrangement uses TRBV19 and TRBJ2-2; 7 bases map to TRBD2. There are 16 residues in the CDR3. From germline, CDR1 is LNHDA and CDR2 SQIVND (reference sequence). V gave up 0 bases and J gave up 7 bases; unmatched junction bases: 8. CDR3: CASSIEEGGYFGELFF. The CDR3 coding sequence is TGTGCCAGTAGTATAGAGGAGGGAGGGTACTTCGGGGAGCTGTTTTTT.

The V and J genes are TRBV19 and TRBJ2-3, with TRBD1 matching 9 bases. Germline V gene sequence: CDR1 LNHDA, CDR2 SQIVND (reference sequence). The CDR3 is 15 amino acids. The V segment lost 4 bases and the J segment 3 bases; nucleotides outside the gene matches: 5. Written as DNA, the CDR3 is TGTGCCAGTAGTACTACCGGGACAGGGACAGATACGCAGTATTTT. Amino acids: CASSTTGTGTDTQYF. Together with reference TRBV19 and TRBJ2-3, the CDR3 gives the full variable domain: DGGITQSPKYLFRKEGQNVTLSCEQNLNHDAMYWYRQDPGQGLRLIYYSQIVNDFQKGDIAEGYSVSREKKESFPLTVTSAQKNPTAFYLCASSTTGTGTDTQYFGPGTRLTVL.

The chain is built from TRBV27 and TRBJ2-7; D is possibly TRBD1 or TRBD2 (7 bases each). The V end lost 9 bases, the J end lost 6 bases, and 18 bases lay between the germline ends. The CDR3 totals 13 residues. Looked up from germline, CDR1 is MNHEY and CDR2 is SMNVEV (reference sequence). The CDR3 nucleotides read TGTGCCAGTTCAGGGGGGGGCCGGCGCGAGCAGTACTTC. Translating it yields CASSGGGRREQYF.